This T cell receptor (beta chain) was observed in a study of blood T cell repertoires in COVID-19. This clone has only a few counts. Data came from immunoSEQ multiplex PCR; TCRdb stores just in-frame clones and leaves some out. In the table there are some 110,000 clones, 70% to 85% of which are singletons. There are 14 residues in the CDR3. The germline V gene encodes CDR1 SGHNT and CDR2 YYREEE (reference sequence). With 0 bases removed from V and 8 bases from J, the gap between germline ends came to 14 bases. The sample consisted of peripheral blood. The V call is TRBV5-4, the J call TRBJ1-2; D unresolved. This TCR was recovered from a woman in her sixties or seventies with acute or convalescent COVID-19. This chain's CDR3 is CASSLAGITGGYTF. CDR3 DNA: TGTGCCAGCAGCTTGGCCGGAATAACGGGAGGCTACACCTTC.